This record concerns one T cell receptor (beta chain) sequence. The CDR3 runs 12 residues. The germline gives CDR1 GTSNPN, CDR2 SVGIG (reference sequence). Losses at the gene ends were 6 bases for V and 5 bases for J; bases not matched to a gene: 5. TCRdb keeps only in-frame clones here, not all; method: immunoSEQ multiplex PCR. In the table there are a few hundred thousand clones, nearly 90% of which are singletons. This entry comes from a study of blood T cell repertoires in COVID-19. Participant-reported clinical history was the basis for cohort assignment. The sequence derives from a woman aged 50 to 60 who had been exposed to COVID-19. The sequencing sample was made of PBMCs or T cells enriched from blood (not recorded which). This chain joins TRBV30 and TRBJ1-2; 8 bases fit TRBD1. CDR3 region: CACPGQDYGYTF. The CDR3 DNA reads TGTGCCTGTCCGGGACAGGATTATGGCTACACCTTC.